This T cell receptor beta chain emerged from a study of blood T cells in healthy people across ages. Study at large: T cells yielded about one barcoded beta molecule per two cells through template switching. Study results and caveats: Both naive CD4+ cell counts and diversity were greater in long-lived donors than in aged donors.

V was clipped by 6 bases and J by 2 bases, with 9 bases between them. Germline lookup yields CDR1 KGHDR and CDR2 SFDVKD. The CDR3 has 13 amino acids. Researchers report isolating at least 6.5 million PBMCs per sample. In this sample, this clonotype turned up a few times. Antigen: not known. With a J-beta primer mix and a sample-barcoded 5' primer, a second PCR ran roughly 6 to 11 cycles. Through a template-switch adaptor with 12 random nucleotides, each cDNA molecule received a tag. Each CDR3 protein is one row after TCRdb ran MiXCR on the 5' RACE reads. The table has about 970,000 distinct CDR3 sequences, roughly half seen once.

V gene TRBV24-1 combines with J gene TRBJ2-5, with D maybe TRBD2 (5 bases). Source material: blood. The sequence was obtained from a woman in her fifties or sixties in good health. The CDR3 sequence: CATSRADQETQYF. The CDR3 bases are TGTGCCACCAGTAGAGCGGATCAAGAGACCCAGTACTTC.